The present T cell receptor beta chain was sequenced within a study of blood T cell repertoires in COVID-19. Study-level background: T cells, B-cell-depleted T cells, or PBMCs supplied cDNA or gDNA.

Using immunoSEQ multiplex PCR, the repertoire was profiled, and TCRdb retains in-frame clones only, with some absent. The sample has fewer than 450,000 clones, roughly 88% seen once. The CDR3 runs to 16 residues. Trimming at V came to 2 bases and at J to 5 bases, leaving 11 bases not matched to a gene. CDR1 SGHNT and CDR2 YYREEE come from the germline V gene (reference sequence). The origin of this receptor is a woman between 45 and 60 years old with COVID-19, enrolled during active disease. J is TRBJ2-7 and V is TRBV5-4; 9 positions match TRBD2. The material sequenced was peripheral blood. The CDR3 region has the DNA TGTGCCAGCAGCTTTGGCGTAGCGGGGGTGTTGGACGAGCAGTACTTC. Its translation is CASSFGVAGVLDEQYF.